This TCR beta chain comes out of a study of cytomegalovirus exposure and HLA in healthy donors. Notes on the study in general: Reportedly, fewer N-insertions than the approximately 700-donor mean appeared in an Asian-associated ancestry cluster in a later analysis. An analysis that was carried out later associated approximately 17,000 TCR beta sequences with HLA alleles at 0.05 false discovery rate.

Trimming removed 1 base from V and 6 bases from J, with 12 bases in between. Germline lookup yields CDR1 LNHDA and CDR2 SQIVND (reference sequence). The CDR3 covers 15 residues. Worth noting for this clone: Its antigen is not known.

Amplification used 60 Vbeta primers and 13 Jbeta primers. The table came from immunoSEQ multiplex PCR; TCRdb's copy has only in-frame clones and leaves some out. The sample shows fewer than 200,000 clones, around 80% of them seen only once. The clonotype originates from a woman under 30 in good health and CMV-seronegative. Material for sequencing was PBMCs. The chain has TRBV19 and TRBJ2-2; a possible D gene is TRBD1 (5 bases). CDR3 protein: CASSIARDFSGELFF. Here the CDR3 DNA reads TGTGCCAGTAGTATAGCCAGGGATTTCTCCGGGGAGCTGTTTTTT.